Listed below are T cell receptor beta chains from one sample, sequenced in a study of glioma-infiltrating T cells after dendritic cell vaccination. The assay was immunoSEQ multiplex PCR, and TCRdb's table has in-frame clones only and misses some. The top ten hold 15% to 18% of the sample, which has 50,000 to 70,000 clones, around 83% seen once. The material was blood, obtained after dendritic cell vaccination. These TCRs come from a human donor with glioblastoma. Each CDR3 is given with its conserved first and last residue. D genes are given only for firm matches. Not all rows give a size; the values are once, few, many and, for expanded clones, a class.

d_call j_call cdr3_length v_call clone_size cdr3_aa cdr3_nt
TRBD2 TRBJ2-7 16 TRBV4-2 - CASSQPGTSGVYEQYF TGTGCCAGCAGCCAACCGGGGACTAGCGGAGTCTACGAGCAGTACTTC
TRBD2 TRBJ2-3 16 TRBV6-6 - CASSYPLAGHGDTQYF TGTGCCAGCAGTTACCCGCTAGCGGGGCACGGGGATACGCAGTATTTT
- TRBJ1-1 15 TRBV7-6 few CASSLGSVAGTEAFF TGTGCCAGCAGCTTAGGATCTGTTGCCGGCACTGAAGCTTTCTTT
TRBD1 TRBJ1-2 15 TRBV27 - CASSPPGQGAQGYTF TGTGCCAGCAGTCCACCGGGACAGGGGGCGCAAGGCTACACCTTC
TRBD1 TRBJ2-7 14 TRBV19 - CASSNQGAPYEQYF TGTGCCAGTAGTAATCAGGGGGCTCCCTACGAGCAGTACTTC
TRBD2 TRBJ2-3 16 TRBV30 - CAWSRKRIGGADTQYF TGTGCCTGGAGTCGTAAGCGGATTGGGGGGGCAGATACGCAGTATTTT
- TRBJ2-1 15 TRBV2 - CASSVFVGGFNEQFF TGTGCCAGCAGTGTGTTTGTTGGGGGGTTCAATGAGCAGTTCTTC
- TRBJ2-7 15 TRBV7-3 - CASSLRQPPDSEQYF TGTGCCAGCAGCTTGAGACAGCCTCCTGATTCCGAGCAGTACTTC
TRBD1 TRBJ2-1 15 TRBV14 - CASSQWTGTYNEQFF TGTGCCAGCAGCCAATGGACAGGGACATACAATGAGCAGTTCTTC
- TRBJ1-1 12 TRBV29-1 - CSVEGRGGIAFF TGCAGCGTTGAAGGTCGGGGAGGGATCGCTTTCTTT
- TRBJ1-1 12 TRBV2 - CASSTGNTEAFF TGTGCCAGCAGTACAGGGAACACTGAAGCTTTCTTT
TRBD1 TRBJ1-2 14 TRBV11-2 - CASSQTGLAYGYTF TGTGCCAGCAGCCAGACAGGGTTGGCCTATGGCTACACCTTC
TRBD1 TRBJ1-1 15 TRBV5-6 once CASSLSPGGLLGAFF TGTGCCAGCAGCTTGAGTCCAGGGGGCCTACTGGGAGCTTTCTTT
- TRBJ2-7 14 TRBV5-8 - CASSLRVSVGEQYF TGTGCCAGCAGCTTGCGGGTCTCTGTGGGCGAGCAGTACTTC
- TRBJ2-3 14 TRBV6-1 - CATILIYSTDTQYF TGTGCCACCATACTCATCTATAGCACAGATACGCAGTATTTT
- TRBJ1-5 14 TRBV18 - CASSPVVGNQPQHF TGTGCCAGCTCACCGGTTGTAGGCAATCAGCCCCAGCATTTT
- TRBJ1-3 15 TRBV6-6 few CASSYLTGSGNTIYF TGTGCCAGCAGTTACCTCACAGGGTCTGGAAACACCATATATTTT
- TRBJ2-7 14 TRBV7-9 - CASSHRVFHYEQYF TGTGCCAGCAGCCACAGGGTTTTTCACTACGAGCAGTACTTC
- TRBJ2-7 11 TRBV30 - CASQNTYEQYF TGTGCCTCTCAGAATACCTACGAGCAGTACTTC
TRBD1 TRBJ2-7 14 TRBV19 - CASSGGDSSYEQYF TGTGCCAGTAGTGGTGGGGACAGTTCCTACGAGCAGTACTTC
- TRBJ2-3 14 TRBV5-1 once CASALQTSTDTQYF TGCGCCAGCGCGCTCCAGACTAGCACAGATACGCAGTATTTT
TRBD1 TRBJ1-2 16 TRBV4-3 once CASSQDLGQGSYGYTF TGCGCCAGCAGCCAAGACCTGGGACAGGGGAGCTATGGCTACACCTTC
TRBD2 TRBJ2-3 20 TRBV9 - CASSVEASGGLIFSTDTQYF TGTGCCAGCAGCGTAGAAGCTAGCGGGGGTCTTATTTTTAGCACAGATACGCAGTATTTT
- TRBJ1-2 15 TRBV29-1 once CSVESNLVNNYGYTF TGCAGCGTTGAATCTAATCTGGTCAACAACTATGGCTACACCTTC
- TRBJ1-4 15 TRBV5-1 few CASSEATGRGEKLFF TGCGCCAGCAGCGAGGCAACGGGGCGGGGTGAAAAACTGTTTTTT
- TRBJ1-2 14 TRBV7-9 few CASSLGSWQDGYTF TGTGCCAGCAGCTTAGGTTCCTGGCAGGATGGCTACACCTTC
- TRBJ1-5 14 TRBV28 - CALSRAGLVQPQHF TGTGCCCTATCAAGGGCAGGGCTGGTTCAGCCCCAGCATTTT
TRBD1 TRBJ1-1 12 TRBV7-9 - CASSRQGSEAFF TGTGCCAGCAGCCGACAGGGTTCTGAAGCTTTCTTT
- TRBJ2-7 18 TRBV5-6 - CASSLLQGGPLGNYEQYF TGTGCCAGCAGCTTGTTACAGGGTGGGCCCCTTGGGAACTACGAGCAGTACTTC
TRBD1 TRBJ1-6 15 TRBV27 - CASSLLGAGGRPLHF TGTGCCAGCAGTTTATTAGGCGCAGGGGGCAGACCCCTCCACTTT
TRBD1 TRBJ1-5 14 TRBV19 few CASTLQGARRPQHF TGTGCCAGTACTCTACAGGGGGCGAGGCGGCCCCAGCATTTT
- TRBJ1-1 15 TRBV18 - CASSPPGGLGTEAFF TGTGCCAGCTCACCCCCTGGGGGGTTGGGTACTGAAGCTTTCTTT
- TRBJ2-3 16 TRBV18 - CASSPGETGNTDTQYF TGTGCCAGCTCACCTGGGGAGACGGGGAACACAGATACGCAGTATTTT
TRBD2 TRBJ2-7 18 TRBV7-8 - CASSLRWLAGGKIYEQYF TGTGCCAGCAGCTTAAGGTGGCTAGCGGGGGGCAAAATCTACGAGCAGTACTTC
TRBD1 TRBJ1-2 15 TRBV11-1 - CASSYRDSSNYGYTF TGTGCCAGCAGCTACCGGGACAGCTCTAACTATGGCTACACCTTC
- TRBJ1-1 14 TRBV9 - CASSGHDLNTEAFF TGTGCCAGCAGCGGACACGATTTGAACACTGAAGCTTTCTTT
TRBD2 TRBJ2-7 14 TRBV5-1 once CASSLPTSGNEQYF TGCGCCAGCAGCTTGCCGACTAGCGGAAACGAGCAGTACTTC
TRBD1 TRBJ1-1 16 TRBV4-1 few CASSHGQGAGNTEAFF TGCGCCAGCAGCCATGGACAGGGGGCGGGGAACACTGAAGCTTTCTTT
- TRBJ1-6 17 TRBV5-1 - CASSLGGGALSYSPLHF TGCGCCAGCAGCTTGGGAGGCGGAGCCTTGTCCTATTCACCCCTCCACTTT